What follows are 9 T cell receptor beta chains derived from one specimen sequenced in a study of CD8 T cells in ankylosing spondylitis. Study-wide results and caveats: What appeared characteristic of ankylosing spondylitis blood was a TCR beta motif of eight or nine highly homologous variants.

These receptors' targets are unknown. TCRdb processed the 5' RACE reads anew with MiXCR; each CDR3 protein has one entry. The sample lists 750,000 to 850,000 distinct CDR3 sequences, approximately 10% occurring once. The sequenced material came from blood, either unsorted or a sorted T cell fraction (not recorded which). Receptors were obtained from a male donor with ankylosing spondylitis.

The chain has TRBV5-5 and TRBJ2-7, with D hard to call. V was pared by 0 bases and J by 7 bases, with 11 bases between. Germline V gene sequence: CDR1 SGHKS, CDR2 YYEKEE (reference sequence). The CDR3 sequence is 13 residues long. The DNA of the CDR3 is TGTGCCAGCAGCTTGGAAGGGTTCTTGGAGCAGTACTTC. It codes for CASSLEGFLEQYF. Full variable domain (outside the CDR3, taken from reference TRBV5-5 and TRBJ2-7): DAGVTQSPTHLIKTRGQQVTLRCSPISGHKSVSWYQQVLGQGPQFIFQYYEKEERGRGNFPDRFSARQFPNYSSELNVNALLLGDSALYLCASSLEGFLEQYFGPGTRLTVT.

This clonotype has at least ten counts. CDR3 residues: CAISEVREGNEQFF. DNA for the CDR3: TGTGCCATCAGTGAGGTGCGGGAAGGGAATGAGCAGTTCTTC. The chain couples TRBV10-3 to TRBJ2-1; tentative D call: TRBD2 (6 bases). Per germline, CDR1 ENHRY and CDR2 SYGVKD. CDR3 length equals 14 residues. With 2 bases removed from V and 7 bases from J, the gap between germline ends came to 12 bases.

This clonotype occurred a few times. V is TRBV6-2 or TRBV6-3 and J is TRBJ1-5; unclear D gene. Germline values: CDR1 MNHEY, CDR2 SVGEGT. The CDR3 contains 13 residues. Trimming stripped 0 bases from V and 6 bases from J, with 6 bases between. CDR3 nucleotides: TGTGCCAGCAGTTACTCGGTCGGTCAGCCCCAGCATTTT. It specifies CASSYSVGQPQHF.

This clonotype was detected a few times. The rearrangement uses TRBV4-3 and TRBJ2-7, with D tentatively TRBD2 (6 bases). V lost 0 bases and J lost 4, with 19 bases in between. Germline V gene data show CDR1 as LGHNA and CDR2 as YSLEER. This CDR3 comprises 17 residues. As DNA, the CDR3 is TGCGCCAGCAGCCAAGATCTGCCCCAGGACGGGAGTTACGAGCAGTACTTC. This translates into CASSQDLPQDGSYEQYF.

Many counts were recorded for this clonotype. For the CDR3, the DNA is TGTGCCAGCAGCTTGGCCGGTGGAGGGTCGGGTAAGACCCAGTACTTC. Translating it yields CASSLAGGGSGKTQYF. The chain is built from TRBV5-5 and TRBJ2-5; the D gene is possibly TRBD2 (6 bases). Germline V gives CDR1 SGHKS, CDR2 YYEKEE (reference sequence). With 0 bases removed from V and 6 bases from J, the gap between germline ends came to 18 bases. The CDR3 is 16 amino acids.

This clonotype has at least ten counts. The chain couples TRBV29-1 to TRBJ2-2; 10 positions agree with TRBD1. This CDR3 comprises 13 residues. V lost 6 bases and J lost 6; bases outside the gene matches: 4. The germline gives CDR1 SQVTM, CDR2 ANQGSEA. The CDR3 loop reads CSVGTGVAGELFF. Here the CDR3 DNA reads TGCAGCGTCGGGACAGGGGTTGCCGGGGAGCTGTTTTTT.

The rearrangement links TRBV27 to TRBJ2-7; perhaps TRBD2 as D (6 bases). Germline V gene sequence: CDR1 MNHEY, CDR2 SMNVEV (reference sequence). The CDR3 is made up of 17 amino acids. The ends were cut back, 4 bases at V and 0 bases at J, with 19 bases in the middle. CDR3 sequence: CASSWRGGFFGSYEQYF. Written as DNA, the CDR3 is TGTGCCAGCAGTTGGAGGGGAGGATTCTTCGGCTCCTACGAGCAGTACTTC.

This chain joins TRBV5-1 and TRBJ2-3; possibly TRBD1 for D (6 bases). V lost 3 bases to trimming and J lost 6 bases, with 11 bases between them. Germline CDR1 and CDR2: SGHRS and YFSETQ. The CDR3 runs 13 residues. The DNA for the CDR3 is TGCGCCAGCAGCTCCTCTAGGGGGGATACGCAGTATTTT. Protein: CASSSSRGDTQYF.

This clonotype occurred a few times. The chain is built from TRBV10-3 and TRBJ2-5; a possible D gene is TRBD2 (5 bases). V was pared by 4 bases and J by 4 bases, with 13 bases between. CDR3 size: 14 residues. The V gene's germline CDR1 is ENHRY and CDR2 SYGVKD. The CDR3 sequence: CAISGRRAPETQYF. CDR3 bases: TGTGCCATCAGTGGTAGGCGGGCCCCAGAGACCCAGTACTTC.